Shown below are 8 T cell receptor beta chains from a single sample sequenced in a study of memory CD4+ T cells and cytomegalovirus serostatus. The repertoire was sequenced with immunoSEQ multiplex PCR; TCRdb's copy has only in-frame clones and lacks some. The sample holds over 40,000 clones, over 70% seen once. Single viable CD3+CD4+CD8-CD45RO+ cells were sorted as the memory CD4+ T cells. The sequencing input was memory CD4+ T cells from blood. These receptors all stem from an adult in good health and CMV-seronegative.

The V and J genes are TRBV29-1 and TRBJ1-2, with D perhaps TRBD1 (6 bases). V shed 6 bases and J shed 3 bases, with 17 bases lying between them. Per the germline V gene, CDR1 is SQVTM and CDR2 is ANQGSEA. CDR3 length: 14 amino acids. The CDR3 reads CSVGPQQGDYGYTF. CDR3 coding DNA: TGCAGCGTGGGACCCCAACAGGGCGACTATGGCTACACCTTC. The full variable domain, with the rest looked up from reference TRBV29-1 and TRBJ1-2, is SAVISQKPSRDICQRGTSLTIQCQVDSQVTMMFWYRQQPGQSLTLIATANQGSEATYESGFVIDKFPISRPNLTFSTLTVSNMSPEDSSIYLCSVGPQQGDYGYTFGSGTRLTVV.

V and J are TRBV6-1 and TRBJ1-5; perhaps TRBD1 as D (5 bases). Germline values: CDR1 MNHNS, CDR2 SASEGT. Between the trimmed V and J ends, which lost 11 bases and 4 bases, there was a span of 15 bases. The CDR3 has 13 amino acids. The CDR3 coding sequence is TGTGCCGCTCCGGGACGGATGAATCAGCCCCAGCATTTT. This translates into CAAPGRMNQPQHF.

To note about this clone: An end of the junction does not agree with germline; a read error may underlie this. Other DNA sequences from this sample encode an identical CDR3 as well. The V gene is TRBV18, the J gene TRBJ1-5, with a possible D match to TRBD1 (5 bases). The CDR3 covers 14 residues. The germline CDR1 and CDR2 sequences are KGHSH and LQKENI. CDR3 bases: TGCGCCAGCTCACAAGACAGTGTTGGTCAGCCCCAGCATTTT. Protein product: CASSQDSVGQPQHF.

The rearrangement uses TRBV6-5 and TRBJ2-2; D not resolved. The germline CDR1 and CDR2 sequences are MNHEY and SVGAGI. V was shortened by 5 bases and J by 6 bases, with 7 bases between the two germline ends. This CDR3 is built from 12 residues. The CDR3 region is CASSPPPGELFF. In nucleotides, the CDR3 is TGTGCCAGCAGTCCCCCCCCCGGGGAGCTGTTTTTT.

This clone was counted once. This chain connects TRBV19 to TRBJ2-3; 9 nucleotides align to TRBD1. The CDR3 is 16 amino acids. Looked up from germline, CDR1 is LNHDA and CDR2 is SQIVND (reference sequence). V was clipped by 3 bases and J by 3 bases; unmatched bases: 7. This CDR3 is CASSIGGQGRTDTQYF. CDR3 in DNA: TGTGCCAGTAGTATCGGGGGACAGGGCAGGACAGATACGCAGTATTTT. Drawing the rest from reference TRBV19 and TRBJ2-3, the complete variable domain is DGGITQSPKYLFRKEGQNVTLSCEQNLNHDAMYWYRQDPGQGLRLIYYSQIVNDFQKGDIAEGYSVSREKKESFPLTVTSAQKNPTAFYLCASSIGGQGRTDTQYFGPGTRLTVL.

The chain couples TRBV5-1 to TRBJ2-3; no definite D call. Germline CDR1 reads SGHRS; CDR2 reads YFSETQ. Trimming removed 6 bases at V and 3 bases at J, with 17 bases between. This CDR3 comprises 15 residues. In nucleotides, the CDR3 is TGCGCCAGCACCCCTTTTGGTTCCCTAACAGATACGCAGTATTTT. The encoded protein is CASTPFGSLTDTQYF.

This chain links TRBV19 with TRBJ2-5; 7 bases are a match to TRBD1. CDR1 and CDR2 (germline): LNHDA, SQIVND (reference sequence). The CDR3 consists of 16 residues. V was pared by 4 bases and J by 5 bases, with 13 bases of the junction left unmatched. CDR3 DNA: TGTGCCAGTAGTAGGGGACAGTCTATGTCTGGGGAGACCCAGTACTTC. Its translation: CASSRGQSMSGETQYF.

V and J are TRBV29-1 and TRBJ1-1; D is uncertain. The CDR3 spans 12 residues. Looked up from germline, CDR1 is SQVTM and CDR2 is ANQGSEA. The CDR3 here is CSAIQGRTEAFF. For the CDR3, the DNA is TGCAGTGCCATACAAGGGCGCACTGAAGCTTTCTTT.